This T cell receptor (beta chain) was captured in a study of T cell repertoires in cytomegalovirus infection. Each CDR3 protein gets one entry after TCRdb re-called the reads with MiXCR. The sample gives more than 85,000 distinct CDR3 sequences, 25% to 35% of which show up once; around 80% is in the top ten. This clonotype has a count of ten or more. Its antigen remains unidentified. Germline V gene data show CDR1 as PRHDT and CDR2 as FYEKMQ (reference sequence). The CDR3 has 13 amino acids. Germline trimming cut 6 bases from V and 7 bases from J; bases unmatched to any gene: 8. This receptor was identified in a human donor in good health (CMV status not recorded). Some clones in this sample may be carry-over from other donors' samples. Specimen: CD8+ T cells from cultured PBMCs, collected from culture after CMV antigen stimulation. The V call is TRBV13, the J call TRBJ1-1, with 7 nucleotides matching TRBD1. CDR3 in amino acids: CASRGDRDLEAFF. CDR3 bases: TGTGCCAGCAGGGGAGACAGGGACCTTGAAGCTTTCTTT.